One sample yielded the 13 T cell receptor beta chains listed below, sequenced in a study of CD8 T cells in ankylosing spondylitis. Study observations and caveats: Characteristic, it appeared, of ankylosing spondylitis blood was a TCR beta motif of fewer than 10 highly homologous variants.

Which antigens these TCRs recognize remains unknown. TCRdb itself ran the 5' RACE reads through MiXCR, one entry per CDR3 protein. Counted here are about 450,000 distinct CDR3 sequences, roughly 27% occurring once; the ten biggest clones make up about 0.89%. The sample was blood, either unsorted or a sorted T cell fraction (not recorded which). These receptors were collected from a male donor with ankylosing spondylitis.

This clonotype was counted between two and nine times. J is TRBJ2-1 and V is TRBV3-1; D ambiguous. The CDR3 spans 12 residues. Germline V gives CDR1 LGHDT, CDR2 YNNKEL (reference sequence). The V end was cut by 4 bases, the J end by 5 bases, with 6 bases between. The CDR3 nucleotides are TGTGCCAGCAGCCTTCGGCACAATGAGCAGTTCTTC. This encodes CASSLRHNEQFF.

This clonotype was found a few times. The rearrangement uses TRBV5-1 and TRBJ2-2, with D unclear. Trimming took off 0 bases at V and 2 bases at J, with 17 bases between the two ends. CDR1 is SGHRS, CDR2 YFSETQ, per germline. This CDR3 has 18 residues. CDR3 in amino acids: CASSLGNQDAANTGELFF. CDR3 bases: TGCGCCAGCAGCTTGGGTAATCAAGATGCAGCTAACACCGGGGAGCTGTTTTTT.

DNA for the CDR3: TGTGCCAGCAGCGTCCGGGACAGCACCTACGAGCAGTACGTC. Residues: CASSVRDSTYEQYV. The chain employs TRBV11-2 and TRBJ2-7; 7 bases align to TRBD1. CDR1 is SGHAT and CDR2 is FQNNGV in the germline V gene. This CDR3 contains 14 residues. The ends lost 5 bases at V and 2 bases at J; junction bases unmatched: 6.

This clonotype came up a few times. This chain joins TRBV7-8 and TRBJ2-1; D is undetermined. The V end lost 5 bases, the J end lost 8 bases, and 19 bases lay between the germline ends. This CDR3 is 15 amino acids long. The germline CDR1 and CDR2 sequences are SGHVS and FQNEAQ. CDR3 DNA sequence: TGTGCCAGCAGCGATCCTTGGACCACAACCCATGAGCAGTTCTTC. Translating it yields CASSDPWTTTHEQFF.

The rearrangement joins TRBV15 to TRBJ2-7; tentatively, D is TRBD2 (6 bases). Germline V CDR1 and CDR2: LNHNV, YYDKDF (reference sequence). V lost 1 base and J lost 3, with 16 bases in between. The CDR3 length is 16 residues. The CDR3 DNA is TGTGCCACCAGCAGAGCTAGCCAGGTCGGGAGCTACGAGCAGTACTTC. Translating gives CATSRASQVGSYEQYF. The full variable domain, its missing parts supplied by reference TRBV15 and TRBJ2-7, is DAMVIQNPRYQVTQFGKPVTLSCSQTLNHNVMYWYQQKSSQAPKLLFHYYDKDFNNEADTPDNFQSRRPNTSFCFLDIRSPGLGDTAMYLCATSRASQVGSYEQYFGPGTRLTVT.

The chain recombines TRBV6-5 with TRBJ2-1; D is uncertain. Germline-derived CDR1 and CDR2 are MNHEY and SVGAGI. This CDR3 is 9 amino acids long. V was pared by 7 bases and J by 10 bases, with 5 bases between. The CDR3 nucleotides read TGTGCCAGCATGAACGAGCAGTTCTTC. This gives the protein CASMNEQFF.

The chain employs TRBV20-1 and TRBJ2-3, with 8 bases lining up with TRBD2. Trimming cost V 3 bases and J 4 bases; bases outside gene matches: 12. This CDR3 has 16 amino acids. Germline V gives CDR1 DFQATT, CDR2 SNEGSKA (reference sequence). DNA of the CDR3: TGCAGTGCTAGCAGGCCGGGGGGACTAGTAGCAGATACGCAGTATTTT. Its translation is CSASRPGGLVADTQYF.

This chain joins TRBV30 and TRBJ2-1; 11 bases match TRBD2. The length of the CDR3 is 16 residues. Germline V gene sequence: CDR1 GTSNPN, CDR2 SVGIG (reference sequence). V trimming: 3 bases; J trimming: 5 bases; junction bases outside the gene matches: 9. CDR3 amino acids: CAWRTRTSGLNNEQFF. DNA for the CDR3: TGTGCCTGGAGGACTAGGACTAGCGGGTTAAACAATGAGCAGTTCTTC.

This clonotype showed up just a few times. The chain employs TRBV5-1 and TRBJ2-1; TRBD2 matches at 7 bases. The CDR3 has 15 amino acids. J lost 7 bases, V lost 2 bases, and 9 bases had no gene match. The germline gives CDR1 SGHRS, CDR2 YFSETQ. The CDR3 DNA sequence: TGCGCCAGCAGCTTCGGAGCGGGAATATTAAATGAGCAGTTCTTC. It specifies CASSFGAGILNEQFF.

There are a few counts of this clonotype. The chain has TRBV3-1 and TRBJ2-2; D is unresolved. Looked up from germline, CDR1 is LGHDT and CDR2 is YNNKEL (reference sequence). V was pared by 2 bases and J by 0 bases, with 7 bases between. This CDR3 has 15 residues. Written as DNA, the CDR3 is TGTGCCAGCAGCCAATACACCGCGAACACCGGGGAGCTGTTTTTT. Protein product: CASSQYTANTGELFF. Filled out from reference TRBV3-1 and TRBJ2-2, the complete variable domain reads DTAVSQTPKYLVTQMGNDKSIKCEQNLGHDTMYWYKQDSKKFLKIMFSYNNKELIINETVPNRFSPKSPDKAHLNLHINSLELGDSAVYFCASSQYTANTGELFFGEGSRLTVL.

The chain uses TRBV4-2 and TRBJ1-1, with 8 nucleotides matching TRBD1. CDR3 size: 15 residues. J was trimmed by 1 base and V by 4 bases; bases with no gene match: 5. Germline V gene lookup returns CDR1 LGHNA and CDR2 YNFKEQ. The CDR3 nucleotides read TGTGCCAGCAGCCCTTCGGACAGGGCGAACACTGAAGCTTTCTTT. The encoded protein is CASSPSDRANTEAFF.

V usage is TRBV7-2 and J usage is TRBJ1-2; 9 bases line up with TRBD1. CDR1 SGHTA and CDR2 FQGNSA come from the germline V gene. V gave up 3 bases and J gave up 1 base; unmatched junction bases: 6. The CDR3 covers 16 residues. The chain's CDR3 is CASSLGGTGSNYGYTF. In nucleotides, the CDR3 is TGTGCCAGCAGCTTGGGGGGGACAGGGAGTAACTATGGCTACACCTTC. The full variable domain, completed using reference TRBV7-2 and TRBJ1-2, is GAGVSQSPSNKVTEKGKDVELRCDPISGHTALYWYRQSLGQGLEFLIYFQGNSAPDKSGLPSDRFSAERTGGSVSTLTIQRTQQEDSAVYLCASSLGGTGSNYGYTFGSGTRLTVV.

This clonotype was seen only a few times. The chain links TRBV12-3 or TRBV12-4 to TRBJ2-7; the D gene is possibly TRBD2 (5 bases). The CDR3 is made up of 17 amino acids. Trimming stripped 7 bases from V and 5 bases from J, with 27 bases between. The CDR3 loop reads CASINAGGSSHWNEQYV. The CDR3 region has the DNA TGTGCCAGCATCAACGCAGGCGGGTCGAGCCACTGGAACGAGCAGTACGTC.